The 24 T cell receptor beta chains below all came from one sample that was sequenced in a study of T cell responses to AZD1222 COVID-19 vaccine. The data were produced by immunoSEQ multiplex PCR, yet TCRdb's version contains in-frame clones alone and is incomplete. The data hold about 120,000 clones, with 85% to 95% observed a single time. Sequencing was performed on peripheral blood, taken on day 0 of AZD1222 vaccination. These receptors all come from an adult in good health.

The CDR3 region is CASSQTTQGAVGYTF. CDR3 in DNA: TGTGCCAGCAGCCAAACCACGCAGGGGGCGGTTGGCTACACCTTC. The chain has TRBV4-2 and TRBJ1-2, with TRBD1 identical over 8 bases. V shed 2 bases and J 7 bases; nucleotides not matched to a gene: 9. From germline, CDR1 is LGHNA and CDR2 YNFKEQ. The CDR3 length is 15 residues.

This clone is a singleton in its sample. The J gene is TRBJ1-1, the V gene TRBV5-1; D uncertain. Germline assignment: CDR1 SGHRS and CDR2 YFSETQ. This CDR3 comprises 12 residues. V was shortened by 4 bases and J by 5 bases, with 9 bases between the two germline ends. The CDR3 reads CASSPPGTEAFF. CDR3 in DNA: TGCGCCAGCAGCCCCCCGGGAACTGAAGCTTTCTTT. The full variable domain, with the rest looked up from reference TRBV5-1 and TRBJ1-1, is KAGVTQTPRYLIKTRGQQVTLSCSPISGHRSVSWYQQTPGQGLQFLFEYFSETQRNKGNFPGRFSGRQFSNSRSEMNVSTLELGDSALYLCASSPPGTEAFFGQGTRLTVV.

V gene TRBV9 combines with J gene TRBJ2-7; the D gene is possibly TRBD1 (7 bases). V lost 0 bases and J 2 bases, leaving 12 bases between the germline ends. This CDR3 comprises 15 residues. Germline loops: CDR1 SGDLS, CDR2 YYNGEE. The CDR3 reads CASSVGTGEAYEQYF. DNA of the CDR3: TGTGCCAGCAGCGTAGGCACAGGGGAGGCCTACGAGCAGTACTTC.

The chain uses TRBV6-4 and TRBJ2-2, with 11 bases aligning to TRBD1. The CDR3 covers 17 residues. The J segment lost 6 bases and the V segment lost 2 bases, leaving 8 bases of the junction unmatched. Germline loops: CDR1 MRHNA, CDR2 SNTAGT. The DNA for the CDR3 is TGTGCCAGCAGTGACGAACTGGGACAGGGGGGCTCCGGGGAGCTGTTTTTT. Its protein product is CASSDELGQGGSGELFF.

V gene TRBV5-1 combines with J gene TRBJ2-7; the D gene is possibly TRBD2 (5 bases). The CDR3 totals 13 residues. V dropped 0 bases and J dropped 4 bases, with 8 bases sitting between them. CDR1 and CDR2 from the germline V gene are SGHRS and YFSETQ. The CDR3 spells CASSLAEGYEQYF. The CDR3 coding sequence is TGCGCCAGCAGCTTGGCCGAGGGTTACGAGCAGTACTTC.

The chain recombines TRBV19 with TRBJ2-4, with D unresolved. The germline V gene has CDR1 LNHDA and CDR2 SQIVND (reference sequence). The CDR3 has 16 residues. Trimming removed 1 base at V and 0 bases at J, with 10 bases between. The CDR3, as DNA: TGTGCCAGTAGTATAGGTGATACAGTAGCCAAAAACATTCAGTACTTC. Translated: CASSIGDTVAKNIQYF.

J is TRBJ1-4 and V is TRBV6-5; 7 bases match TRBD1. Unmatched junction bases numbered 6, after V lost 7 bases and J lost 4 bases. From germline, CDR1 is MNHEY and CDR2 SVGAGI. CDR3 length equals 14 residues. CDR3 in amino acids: CASTADRINEKLFF. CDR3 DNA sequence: TGTGCCAGCACGGCGGACAGGATTAATGAAAAACTGTTTTTT.

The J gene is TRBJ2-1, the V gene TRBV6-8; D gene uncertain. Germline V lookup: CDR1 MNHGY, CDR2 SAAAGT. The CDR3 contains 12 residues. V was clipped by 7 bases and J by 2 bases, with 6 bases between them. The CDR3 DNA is TGTGCCAGCAAGGCCACCTACAATGAGCAGTTCTTC. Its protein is CASKATYNEQFF.

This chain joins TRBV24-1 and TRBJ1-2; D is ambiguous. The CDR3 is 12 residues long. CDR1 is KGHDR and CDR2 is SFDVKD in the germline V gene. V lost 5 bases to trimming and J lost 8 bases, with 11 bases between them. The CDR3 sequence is CATSAGGLGYTF. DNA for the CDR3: TGTGCCACCAGTGCAGGAGGGCTCGGCTACACCTTC.

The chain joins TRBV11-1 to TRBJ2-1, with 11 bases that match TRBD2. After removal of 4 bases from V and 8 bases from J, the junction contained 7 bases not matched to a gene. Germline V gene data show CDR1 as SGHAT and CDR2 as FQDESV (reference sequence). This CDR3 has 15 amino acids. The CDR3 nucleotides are TGTGCCAGCAGCTATAGCGGGGGGGCTTTGGATGAGCAGTTCTTC. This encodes CASSYSGGALDEQFF.

This CDR3 reads CASSPMVGELFF. CDR3 in DNA: TGTGCCAGTAGTCCAATGGTCGGGGAGCTGTTTTTT. The chain couples TRBV19 to TRBJ2-2; D is uncertain. The CDR3 totals 12 residues. Trimming took off 5 bases at V and 7 bases at J, with 8 bases between the two ends. Per the germline V gene, CDR1 is LNHDA and CDR2 is SQIVND (reference sequence).

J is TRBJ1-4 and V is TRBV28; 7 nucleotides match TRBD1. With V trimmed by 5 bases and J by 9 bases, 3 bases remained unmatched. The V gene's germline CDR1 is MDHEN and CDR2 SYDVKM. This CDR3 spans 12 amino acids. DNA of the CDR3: TGTGCCAGCAGTAAGGGGGCGAAAAAACTGTTTTTT. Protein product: CASSKGAKKLFF.

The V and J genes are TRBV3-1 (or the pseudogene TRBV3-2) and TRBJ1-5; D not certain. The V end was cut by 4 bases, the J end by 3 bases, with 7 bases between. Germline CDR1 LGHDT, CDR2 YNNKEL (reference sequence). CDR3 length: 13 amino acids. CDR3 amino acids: CASSLQTNQPQHF. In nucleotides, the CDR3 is TGTGCCAGCAGCCTCCAAACCAATCAGCCCCAGCATTTT.

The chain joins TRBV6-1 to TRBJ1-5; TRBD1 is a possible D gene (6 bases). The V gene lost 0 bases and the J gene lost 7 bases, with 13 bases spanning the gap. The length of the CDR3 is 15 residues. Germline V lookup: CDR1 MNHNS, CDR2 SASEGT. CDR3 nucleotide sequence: TGTGCCAGCAGTGAAGCGCTTTGGGGGGGCCAGCCCCAGCATTTT. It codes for CASSEALWGGQPQHF.

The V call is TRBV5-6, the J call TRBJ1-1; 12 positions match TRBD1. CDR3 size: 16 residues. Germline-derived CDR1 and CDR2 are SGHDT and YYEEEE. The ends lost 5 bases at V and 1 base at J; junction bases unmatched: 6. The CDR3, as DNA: TGTGCCAGCAGTTTCGGGACAGGGGGCCGGAACACTGAAGCTTTCTTT. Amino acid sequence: CASSFGTGGRNTEAFF.

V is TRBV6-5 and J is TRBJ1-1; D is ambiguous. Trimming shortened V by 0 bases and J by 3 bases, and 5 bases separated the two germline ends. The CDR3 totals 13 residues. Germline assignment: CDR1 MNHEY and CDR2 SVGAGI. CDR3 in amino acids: CASSYSGYTEAFF. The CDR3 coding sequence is TGTGCCAGCAGTTACTCAGGCTACACTGAAGCTTTCTTT.

The CDR3 is CASSPVRERAYGYTF. CDR3 sequence (DNA): TGTGCCAGCTCACCTGTTAGGGAAAGGGCCTATGGCTACACCTTC. This chain uses TRBV18 with TRBJ1-2; D is uncertain. The V end was cut by 3 bases, the J end by 4 bases, with 15 bases between. CDR1 and CDR2 from the germline V gene are KGHSH and LQKENI. The CDR3 has 15 residues. Variable domain in full (rest from reference TRBV18 and TRBJ1-2): NAGVMQNPRHLVRRRGQEARLRCSPMKGHSHVYWYRQLPEEGLKFMVYLQKENIIDESGMPKERFSAEFPKEGPSILRIQQVVRGDSAAYFCASSPVRERAYGYTFGSGTRLTVV.

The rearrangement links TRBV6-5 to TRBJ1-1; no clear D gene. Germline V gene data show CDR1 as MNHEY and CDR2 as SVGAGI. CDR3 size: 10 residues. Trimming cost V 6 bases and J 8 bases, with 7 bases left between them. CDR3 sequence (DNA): TGTGCCAGCAGCCCGGGGGAAGCTTTCTTT. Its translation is CASSPGEAFF.

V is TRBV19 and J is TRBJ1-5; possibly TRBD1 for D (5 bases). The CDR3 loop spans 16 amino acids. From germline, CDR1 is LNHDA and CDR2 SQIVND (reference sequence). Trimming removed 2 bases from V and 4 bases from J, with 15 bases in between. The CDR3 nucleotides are TGTGCCAGTAGTATATCCCAGGGTAGTCTTAATCAGCCCCAGCATTTT. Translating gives CASSISQGSLNQPQHF.

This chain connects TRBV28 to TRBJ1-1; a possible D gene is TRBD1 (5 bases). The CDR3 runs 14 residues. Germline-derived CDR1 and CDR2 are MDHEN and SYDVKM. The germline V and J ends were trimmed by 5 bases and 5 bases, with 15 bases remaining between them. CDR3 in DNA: TGTGCCAGCAGTCCCGCAGGGAGTCGGACTGAAGCTTTCTTT. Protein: CASSPAGSRTEAFF.

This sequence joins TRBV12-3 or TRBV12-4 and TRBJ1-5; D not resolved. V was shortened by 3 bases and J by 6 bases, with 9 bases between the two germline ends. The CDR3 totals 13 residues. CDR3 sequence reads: CASSLSWAQPQHF. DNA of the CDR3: TGTGCCAGCAGTTTGAGTTGGGCTCAGCCCCAGCATTTT.

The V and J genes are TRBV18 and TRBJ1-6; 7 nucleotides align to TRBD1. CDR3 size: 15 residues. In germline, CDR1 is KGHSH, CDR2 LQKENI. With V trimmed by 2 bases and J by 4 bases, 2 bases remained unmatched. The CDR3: CASSPAGGYNSPLHF. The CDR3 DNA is TGTGCCAGCTCACCAGCAGGGGGATATAATTCACCCCTCCACTTT.

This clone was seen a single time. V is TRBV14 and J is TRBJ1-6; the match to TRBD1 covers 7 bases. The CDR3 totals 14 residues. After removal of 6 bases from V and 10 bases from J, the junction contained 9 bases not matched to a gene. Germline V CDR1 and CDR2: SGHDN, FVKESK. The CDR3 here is CASSLRTGESPLHF. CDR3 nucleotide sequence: TGTGCCAGCAGTCTTAGGACAGGTGAATCACCCCTCCACTTT.

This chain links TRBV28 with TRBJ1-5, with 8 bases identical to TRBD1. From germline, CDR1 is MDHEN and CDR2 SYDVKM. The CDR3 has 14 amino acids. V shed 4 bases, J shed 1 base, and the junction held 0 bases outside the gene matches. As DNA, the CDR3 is TGTGCCAGCAGTTGGACAGGGAGCAATCAGCCCCAGCATTTT. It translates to CASSWTGSNQPQHF.